Listed below are T cell receptor beta chains from one sample, sequenced in a study of spatial heterogeneity in lung cancer. TCRdb redid the calling of the 5' RACE reads with MiXCR, one entry per CDR3 protein. The data contain 3,900 or so distinct CDR3 sequences, 4.1% of them seen just once; the ten biggest clones take up 40% to 55%. The sample was lung tumor tissue, taken at surgery. The receptors derive from a male donor with early-stage non-small cell lung cancer. The CDR3 runs from the conserved cysteine through the conserved F or W. A D gene is named only where the DNA matches it firmly. Clone size is stated in some rows and not others, as once, few, many or a class when expanded.

>TRBV11-3|.|medium-sized|TRBJ1-2
CASSLGYGYTF
TGTGCCAGCAGCTTAGGTTATGGCTACACCTTC
>TRBV5-1|TRBD2|many|TRBJ2-1
CASSLTSGVGYNEQFF
TGCGCCAGCAGCTTGACAAGCGGGGTGGGCTACAATGAGCAGTTCTTC
>TRBV5-1|TRBD2|few|TRBJ2-2
CASSLRTSGAGELFF
TGCGCCAGCAGCTTGCGGACGAGCGGGGCCGGGGAGCTGTTTTTT
>TRBV7-6|.|large|TRBJ1-5
CASSLGPTGISNQPQHF
TGTGCCAGCAGCTTAGGCCCAACAGGGATAAGCAATCAGCCCCAGCATTTT
>TRBV20-1|.|.|TRBJ2-3
CSASPGLATDTQYF
TGCAGTGCTAGCCCGGGACTCGCCACAGATACGCAGTATTTT
>TRBV20-1|.|many|TRBJ2-4
CSASKNIQYF
TGCAGTGCTAGTAAAAACATTCAGTACTTC
>TRBV7-3|.|many|TRBJ2-1
CASSGPGDEQFF
TGTGCCAGCAGTGGGCCCGGGGATGAGCAGTTCTTC
>TRBV28|TRBD1|medium-sized|TRBJ1-1
CASSLGQGFRTEAFF
TGTGCCAGCAGTTTAGGACAGGGCTTCCGCACTGAAGCTTTCTTT
>TRBV12-3/TRBV12-4|.|many|TRBJ1-1
CASSFSRAGDREAFF
TGTGCCAGCAGTTTTTCCCGGGCTGGGGACCGTGAAGCTTTCTTT
>TRBV4-2|TRBD1|.|TRBJ1-5
CASSQAGTGSGNQPQHF
TGTGCCAGCAGCCAGGCCGGGACAGGGTCGGGCAATCAGCCCCAGCATTTT
>TRBV12-3/TRBV12-4|.|medium-sized|TRBJ1-1
CASSLIGGDTEAFF
TGTGCCAGCAGTTTAATTGGGGGGGACACTGAAGCTTTCTTT
>TRBV7-8|.|medium-sized|TRBJ2-7
CASSASRISYEQYF
TGTGCCAGCAGCGCCTCGCGGATTTCCTACGAGCAGTACTTC
>TRBV12-3/TRBV12-4|.|medium-sized|TRBJ2-6
CASSPWGKVTTSGANVLTF
TGTGCCAGCAGCCCCTGGGGGAAGGTCACGACCTCTGGGGCCAACGTCCTGACTTTC
>TRBV11-2|.|many|TRBJ1-6
CASSLERGSPLHF
TGTGCCAGCAGCTTAGAAAGGGGTTCACCCCTCCACTTT
>TRBV27|.|.|TRBJ1-1
CASKDGVGEAFF
TGTGCCAGCAAGGACGGCGTAGGTGAAGCTTTCTTT
>TRBV19|.|medium-sized|TRBJ1-1
CASSGRWDLNTEAFF
TGTGCCAGTAGTGGTCGGTGGGATCTGAACACTGAAGCTTTCTTT
>TRBV5-6|.|many|TRBJ1-1
CASSFNVGALHTEAFF
TGTGCCAGCAGCTTCAATGTAGGGGCCCTTCACACTGAAGCTTTCTTT
>TRBV5-4|TRBD1|medium-sized|TRBJ1-1
CASSPGTGKGNTEAFF
TGTGCCAGCAGCCCCGGGACAGGGAAAGGGAACACTGAAGCTTTCTTT
>TRBV28|.|few|TRBJ2-5
CASGFRGRAAQETQYF
TGTGCCAGCGGTTTCCGGGGGCGGGCAGCACAAGAGACCCAGTACTTC
>TRBV20-1|TRBD2|few|TRBJ2-3
CSARAGTSGRDTQYF
TGCAGTGCTAGAGCCGGGACTAGCGGGAGGGATACGCAGTATTTT
>TRBV15|.|medium-sized|TRBJ1-2
CATSSGGSDGYTF
TGTGCCACCAGCAGTGGTGGCAGTGATGGCTACACCTTC
>TRBV7-3|.|many|TRBJ2-1
CASSLTRRDEQFF
TGTGCCAGCAGCTTAACCCGGAGGGATGAGCAGTTCTTC
>TRBV20-1|TRBD1|medium-sized|TRBJ1-5
CSGGQGPNQPQHF
TGCAGCGGGGGACAGGGGCCTAATCAGCCCCAGCATTTT
>TRBV6-6|TRBD2|many|TRBJ2-2
CASSYSLAGDTGELFF
TGTGCCAGCAGTTACTCACTAGCGGGGGACACCGGGGAGCTGTTTTTT
>TRBV12-3/TRBV12-4|.|.|TRBJ1-5
CASKSGGAGDQPQHF
TGTGCCAGCAAGTCCGGGGGCGCGGGAGACCAGCCCCAGCATTTT
>TRBV29-1|.|few|TRBJ2-2
CSVWYTGELFF
TGCAGCGTTTGGTACACCGGGGAGCTGTTTTTT
>TRBV18|TRBD1|many|TRBJ1-2
CASSPGQEAYGYTF
TGTGCCAGCTCACCGGGACAGGAAGCCTATGGCTACACCTTC
>TRBV9|TRBD1|many|TRBJ2-1
CASSVEGQGINEQFF
TGTGCCAGCAGCGTAGAAGGACAGGGGATCAATGAGCAGTTCTTC
>TRBV7-2|.|many|TRBJ1-5
CASSLEYQPQHF
TGTGCCAGCAGCTTAGAATATCAGCCCCAGCATTTT
>TRBV28|.|medium-sized|TRBJ1-5
CASSLPRGPQHF
TGTGCCAGCAGTTTACCTAGGGGGCCCCAGCATTTT
>TRBV6-5|.|medium-sized|TRBJ2-2
CASSYSTGELFF
TGTGCCAGCAGTTACTCCACCGGGGAGCTGTTTTTT
>TRBV12-3/TRBV12-4|.|many|TRBJ1-1
CASSLILRGLNTEALF
TGTGCCAGCAGTTTAATTTTGAGGGGCTTGAACACTGAAGCTCTCTTT
>TRBV25-1|.|many|TRBJ2-1
CASSDWGNEQFF
TGTGCCAGCAGTGATTGGGGTAATGAGCAGTTCTTC
>TRBV9|TRBD2|many|TRBJ2-3
CASSAQGLAGADTQYF
TGTGCCAGCAGCGCTCAAGGACTAGCGGGGGCAGATACGCAGTATTTT
>TRBV5-1|.|many|TRBJ2-3
CASSLRQQDTQYF
TGCGCCAGCAGCTTAAGACAGCAGGATACGCAGTATTTT
>TRBV20-1|TRBD1|.|TRBJ2-3
CSARDPRGRGADTQYF
TGCAGTGCTAGAGATCCCAGGGGGCGAGGTGCAGATACGCAGTATTTT
>TRBV20-1|TRBD1|medium-sized|TRBJ2-3
CSAEPGQGPNTQYF
TGCAGTGCGGAACCGGGACAGGGACCAAATACGCAGTATTTT
>TRBV10-3|.|many|TRBJ2-6
CAISERASGANVLTF
TGTGCCATCAGTGAACGGGCCTCTGGGGCCAACGTCCTGACTTTC
>TRBV3-1|.|many|TRBJ1-1
CASSQDPRGTEGTEAFF
TGTGCCAGCAGCCAAGATCCAAGGGGGACCGAGGGCACTGAAGCTTTCTTT
>TRBV29-1|.|many|TRBJ2-1
CSVVRGRVGEQFF
TGCAGCGTTGTTAGGGGGAGGGTCGGTGAGCAGTTCTTC
>TRBV20-1|TRBD2|many|TRBJ2-3
CSARDWAGVADTQYF
TGCAGTGCTAGAGATTGGGCGGGAGTCGCAGATACGCAGTATTTT
>TRBV6-5|.|many|TRBJ2-3
CASSYSKDHTDTQYF
TGTGCCAGCAGTTACTCAAAGGACCATACAGATACGCAGTATTTT
>TRBV28|.|many|TRBJ2-2
CASSPRTENTGELFF
TGTGCCAGCAGCCCCCGGACAGAGAACACCGGGGAGCTGTTTTTT
>TRBV11-1|.|few|TRBJ1-1
CASSLFRGPTEAFF
TGTGCCAGCAGCTTATTCCGGGGGCCCACTGAAGCTTTCTTT
>TRBV6-1|TRBD2|many|TRBJ2-1
CASSEAPPSGRATNEQFF
TGTGCCAGCAGTGAAGCTCCCCCTAGCGGGAGGGCAACGAATGAGCAGTTCTTC
>TRBV20-1|TRBD2|many|TRBJ2-3
CSARSWTSGQSTDTQYF
TGCAGTGCTAGATCCTGGACTAGCGGGCAGAGCACAGATACGCAGTATTTT
>TRBV7-8|TRBD2|medium-sized|TRBJ2-7
CASSPGGFGEQYF
TGTGCCAGCAGCCCGGGGGGATTCGGCGAGCAGTACTTC
>TRBV18|.|many|TRBJ1-2
CASSPGDGIYGYTF
TGTGCCAGCTCACCGGGGGACGGGATCTATGGCTACACCTTC
>TRBV15|.|many|TRBJ2-3
CATSRGGGITDTQYF
TGTGCCACCAGCAGAGGAGGGGGTATCACAGATACGCAGTATTTT
>TRBV7-2|TRBD1|many|TRBJ2-7
CASSPAGTGTYEQYF
TGTGCCAGCAGTCCAGCCGGGACAGGGACCTACGAGCAGTACTTC
>TRBV5-4|.|many|TRBJ2-1
CASSPFREGEQFF
TGTGCCAGCAGCCCATTCCGTGAGGGTGAGCAGTTCTTC
>TRBV2|TRBD1|medium-sized|TRBJ1-2
CASKDRGYGYTF
TGTGCCAGCAAGGACAGGGGATATGGCTACACCTTC
>TRBV9|TRBD2|medium-sized|TRBJ2-2
CASSVDGSGRPGTGELFF
TGTGCCAGCAGCGTAGACGGTAGCGGGAGGCCGGGGACCGGGGAGCTGTTTTTT
>TRBV15|TRBD2|many|TRBJ2-5
CATSRSLAGAKETQYF
TGTGCCACCAGCAGATCGCTAGCGGGAGCTAAGGAGACCCAGTACTTC